Listed below are T cell receptor beta chains from one sample, sequenced in a study of T cell responses to AZD1222 COVID-19 vaccine. Clones were read by immunoSEQ multiplex PCR, and TCRdb kept only the in-frame ones, dropping some. There are over 150,000 clones in the sample; about 87% occur only once, and approximately 3.1% lies in the top ten. Sequencing used peripheral blood, obtained on day 0 of AZD1222 vaccination. These receptor sequences come from an adult in good health. Both conserved end residues are trimmed from each CDR3. Part of the rows lack a size; the others show once, few, many or a class for expanded clones.

J	size	V	CDR3
TRBJ1-5	NA	TRBV12-5	ASGVNRKHSNQPQH
TRBJ2-2	NA	TRBV18	ASSPPSLAGAGELF
TRBJ1-5	NA	TRBV28	ASQGSSNQPQH
TRBJ1-4	NA	TRBV7-9	ASSLVLPGGNEKLF
TRBJ1-2	NA	TRBV5-6	ASSLVGVSYT
TRBJ2-2	NA	TRBV4-3	ASSQVAGGATGELF
TRBJ2-7	NA	TRBV6-5	ASREIGRVYEQY
TRBJ2-1	NA	TRBV6-5	ASTHPGSAEQF
TRBJ2-7	NA	TRBV3-1/TRBV3-2	ASSQGVGRPAGFSYEQY
TRBJ1-4	NA	TRBV9	ASSVSGAPNEKLF
TRBJ2-7	NA	TRBV6-5	ASGAGDVSYEQY
TRBJ2-1	once	TRBV28	ASSPGLAGRNEQF
TRBJ2-4	NA	TRBV11-3	ASSLMEGDIQY
TRBJ1-4	NA	TRBV28	ASTPAGHATNEKLF
TRBJ2-7	NA	TRBV6-5	ASSYSIGGAREQY